This T cell receptor beta chain was obtained from a study of spatial heterogeneity in lung cancer. Whole-study results and caveats: Compared with follow-up, resection was when ubiquitous expanded tumor TCRs appeared in blood more.

This clonotype was observed many times. What it binds is not known. Carried by each TCR cDNA molecule was a unique molecular identifier. MiXCR, run by TCRdb on the 5' RACE reads, gives a single entry per CDR3 protein. The data contain around 92,000 distinct CDR3 sequences, approximately 12% of them singletons. Documented time point: sample taken at primary tumor resection. Donation came from some 72 patients with untreated early-stage non-small cell lung cancer. Whole RNA came from tumor, nontumor lung or frozen PBMC and was sequenced without being sorted. The CDR3 loop spans 16 amino acids. CDR1 and CDR2 (germline): LGHNA, YSLEER. V lost 4 bases to trimming and J lost 3 bases, with 15 bases between them.

The specimen was PBMCs, collected at surgery. This chain connects TRBV4-3 to TRBJ1-4, with a possible D match to TRBD1 (5 bases). The clonotype comes from a male donor with early-stage non-small cell lung cancer. The DNA of the CDR3 is TGCGCCAGCAGCCTGAGCCCCCAGGGACCTAATGAAAAACTGTTTTTT. Amino acids: CASSLSPQGPNEKLFF.